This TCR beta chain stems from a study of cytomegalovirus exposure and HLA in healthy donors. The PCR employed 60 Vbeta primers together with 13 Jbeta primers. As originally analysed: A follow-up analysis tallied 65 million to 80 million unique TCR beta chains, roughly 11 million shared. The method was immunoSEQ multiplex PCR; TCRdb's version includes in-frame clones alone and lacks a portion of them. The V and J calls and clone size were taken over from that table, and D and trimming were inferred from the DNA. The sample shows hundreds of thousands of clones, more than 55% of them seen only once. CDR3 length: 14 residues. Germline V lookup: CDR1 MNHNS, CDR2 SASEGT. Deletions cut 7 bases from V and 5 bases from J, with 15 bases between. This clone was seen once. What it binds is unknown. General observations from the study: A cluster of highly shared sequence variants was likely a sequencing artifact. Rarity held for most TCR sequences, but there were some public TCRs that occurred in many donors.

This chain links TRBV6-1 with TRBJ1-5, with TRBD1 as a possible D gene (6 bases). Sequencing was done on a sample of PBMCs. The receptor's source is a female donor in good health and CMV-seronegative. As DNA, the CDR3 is TGTGCCAGCACAGAGGGGGGGAGTTATCAGCCCCAGCATTTT. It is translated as CASTEGGSYQPQHF.